A single sample gave rise to the 17 T cell receptor beta chains below, sequenced in a study of beta chain features in type 1 diabetes. Every bit of the isolated RNA underwent reverse transcription, so sequencing read expressed TCRB transcripts. TCRdb's table, derived via immunoSEQ multiplex PCR, lists solely in-frame clones and lacks some. This sample yields around 140,000 clones, of which about 9.7% are seen a single time; 0.55% to 0.65% belongs to the top ten. The material sequenced was central memory CD4+ T cells from blood. All receptors derive from a woman in her thirties or forties in good health.

This clone has at least ten counts. V usage is TRBV4-3 and J usage is TRBJ1-2, with 9 bases that match TRBD1. Per the germline V gene, CDR1 is LGHNA and CDR2 is YSLEER. This CDR3 region has 12 residues. J was trimmed by 6 bases and V by 4 bases; bases with no gene match: 0. In DNA form, the CDR3 reads TGCGCCAGCAGCCGGACAGGGGATGGCTACACCTTC. As protein: CASSRTGDGYTF.

In its sample, this clone was seen a few times. V and J are TRBV27 and TRBJ1-1; weak D call: TRBD1 (5 bases). The CDR3 has 17 residues. The V gene lost 2 bases and the J gene lost 2 bases, with 18 bases spanning the gap. In germline, CDR1 is MNHEY, CDR2 SMNVEV (reference sequence). The CDR3 sequence is CASSLKQWGTLNTEAFF. DNA of the CDR3: TGTGCCAGCAGTTTAAAGCAATGGGGCACATTAAACACTGAAGCTTTCTTT.

This clone was counted between two and nine times. The CDR3 loop is CASSLSRLLDNEQFF. The CDR3 DNA reads TGTGCCAGCAGCTTGTCCAGACTCCTCGACAATGAGCAGTTCTTC. The V and J genes are TRBV5-4 and TRBJ2-1; no firm D call. Germline V gives CDR1 SGHNT, CDR2 YYREEE (reference sequence). The CDR3 has 15 residues. Trimming removed 1 base at V and 5 bases at J, with 13 bases between.

V gene TRBV2 combines with J gene TRBJ2-1; TRBD2 matches at 7 bases. Germline V gene sequence: CDR1 SNHLY, CDR2 FYNNEI. This CDR3 has 13 residues. V lost 8 bases to trimming and J lost 5 bases; unmatched junction nucleotides: 6. The DNA for the CDR3 is TGTGCCAGCTCCTGGACTAGGGACAATGAGCAGTTCTTC. Protein: CASSWTRDNEQFF.

V usage is TRBV25-1 and J usage is TRBJ2-2; 11 positions agree with TRBD2. From germline, CDR1 is MGHDK and CDR2 SYGVNS. The V and J ends lost 4 bases and 4 bases, in that order; junction bases with no gene match: 8. This CDR3 comprises 17 residues. This chain's CDR3 is CASSASSGGASTGELFF. The CDR3 DNA follows: TGTGCCAGCAGTGCGAGTAGCGGGGGGGCAAGCACCGGGGAGCTGTTTTTT.

This clone was detected many times. The V call is TRBV21-1, the J call TRBJ2-1; the D call in the table, TRBD1, was not verified against the DNA. TRBV21-1 is described as a pseudogene. The CDR3 length is 17 residues. Here the CDR3 reads CASSALDRVTSYNEQFF. CDR3 in DNA: TGTGCCAGCAGCGCACTAGACAGGGTAACCTCCTACAATGAGCAGTTCTTC.

V usage is TRBV19 and J usage is TRBJ2-7, with D possibly matching TRBD1 (5 bases). Trimming removed 3 bases from V and 0 bases from J, with 12 bases in between. The CDR3 totals 15 residues. In germline, CDR1 is LNHDA, CDR2 SQIVND (reference sequence). The CDR3 loop is CASSMGWGSSYEQYF. The CDR3 bases are TGTGCCAGTAGTATGGGATGGGGCAGCTCCTACGAGCAGTACTTC. The variable domain in full, completed from reference TRBV19 and TRBJ2-7, reads DGGITQSPKYLFRKEGQNVTLSCEQNLNHDAMYWYRQDPGQGLRLIYYSQIVNDFQKGDIAEGYSVSREKKESFPLTVTSAQKNPTAFYLCASSMGWGSSYEQYFGPGTRLTVT.

The chain joins TRBV2 to TRBJ2-7; D is uncertain. The V end lost 2 bases, the J end lost 1 base, and 6 bases lay between the germline ends. Germline V gene data show CDR1 as SNHLY and CDR2 as FYNNEI. CDR3 length: 13 residues. The CDR3 sequence: CASSEISSYEQYF. In DNA form, the CDR3 reads TGTGCCAGCAGTGAAATTTCGTCCTACGAGCAGTACTTC.

The gene calls are TRBV5-4 and TRBJ2-7; 8 bases align to TRBD2. CDR1 SGHNT and CDR2 YYREEE come from the germline V gene (reference sequence). V was clipped by 1 base and J by 4 bases; unmatched bases: 1. This CDR3 region has 13 residues. The CDR3 bases are TGTGCCAGCAGCTTGACTAGCGGATACGAGCAGTACTTC. Encoded protein: CASSLTSGYEQYF. Together with reference TRBV5-4 and TRBJ2-7, the CDR3 gives the full variable domain: ETGVTQSPTHLIKTRGQQVTLRCSSQSGHNTVSWYQQALGQGPQFIFQYYREEENGRGNFPPRFSGLQFPNYSSELNVNALELDDSALYLCASSLTSGYEQYFGPGTRLTVT.

The chain joins TRBV5-1 to TRBJ2-3; D call uncertain. CDR3 length equals 14 residues. Germline V lookup: CDR1 SGHRS, CDR2 YFSETQ. Trimming removed 0 bases from V and 10 bases from J, with 15 bases in between. CDR3 residues: CASSLEITGMAQYF. CDR3 bases: TGCGCCAGCAGCTTGGAGATCACTGGTATGGCGCAGTATTTT.

This clone was observed many times. This chain uses TRBV4-2 with TRBJ2-2; 9 bases line up with TRBD2. The ends lost 3 bases at V and 0 bases at J; junction bases unmatched: 8. Germline V CDR1 and CDR2: LGHNA, YNFKEQ. This CDR3 contains 18 residues. In DNA form, the CDR3 reads TGTGCCAGCAGCCACCCCTCGCGGGGGGGCGCGAACACCGGGGAGCTGTTTTTT. Protein sequence: CASSHPSRGGANTGELFF.

To note about this clone: The same CDR3 also results from other DNA sequences found in this sample. CDR3 sequence (DNA): TGCGCCAGCAGCTTGGACTCTAGCACAGATACGCAGTATTTT. Translating gives CASSLDSSTDTQYF. V usage is TRBV5-1 and J usage is TRBJ2-3, with D hard to call. Trimming cost V 0 bases and J 0 bases, with 5 bases left between them. Germline CDR1 SGHRS, CDR2 YFSETQ. The CDR3 covers 14 residues.

The rearrangement uses TRBV6-1 and TRBJ2-7; 8 bases agree with TRBD2. Trimming took 2 bases from V and 4 from J; bases not matched to a gene: 7. The CDR3 sequence is 15 residues long. From germline, CDR1 is MNHNS and CDR2 SASEGT. CDR3 loop: CASSESGGGMYEQYF. In nucleotides, the CDR3 is TGTGCCAGCAGTGAATCTGGCGGGGGGATGTACGAGCAGTACTTC.

The gene calls are TRBV29-1 and TRBJ2-7, with TRBD2 matching over 14 bases. There are 16 residues in the CDR3. Germline V CDR1 and CDR2: SQVTM, ANQGSEA. The V and J ends lost 6 bases and 2 bases, in that order; junction bases with no gene match: 9. CDR3 amino acids: CSVAGTSGGGTYEQYF. The CDR3 DNA follows: TGCAGCGTAGCTGGGACTAGCGGGGGAGGTACCTACGAGCAGTACTTC.

This clone was detected only a few times. The V call is TRBV11-1, the J call TRBJ2-5; no clear D gene. With 0 bases removed from V and 1 base from J, the gap between germline ends came to 6 bases. In germline, CDR1 is SGHAT, CDR2 FQDESV (reference sequence). The CDR3 contains 14 residues. In DNA form, the CDR3 reads TGTGCCAGCAGCTTAGCGGGCCTCCAAGAGACCCAGTACTTC. The encoded protein is CASSLAGLQETQYF.

This clone has a handful of counts. The genes are TRBV14 and TRBJ1-2; D not certain. Germline CDR1 is SGHDN and CDR2 is FVKESK. This CDR3 comprises 14 residues. The V and J ends lost 6 bases and 5 bases respectively, with 16 bases between them. The CDR3 DNA reads as TGTGCCAGCAGTCACCGTGGCAGGCCTTATGGCTACACCTTC. This translates into CASSHRGRPYGYTF.

The chain uses TRBV7-2 and TRBJ2-7; D is unresolved. The CDR3 is 15 amino acids. Deletions cut 1 base from V and 0 bases from J, with 10 bases between. Looked up from germline, CDR1 is SGHTA and CDR2 is FQGNSA. The chain's CDR3 is CASSLVLLSSYEQYF. CDR3 coding DNA: TGTGCCAGCAGCTTAGTCCTACTGAGCTCCTACGAGCAGTACTTC.